This record looks at one T cell receptor beta chain sequence and its context. The junction does not match germline at one end; this may be a read error. Patients chosen for sequencing had shown CD8+CD57+ cell expansion by flow cytometry. The CDR3 has 13 residues. Germline loops: CDR1 LNHDA, CDR2 SQIVND (reference sequence). The data belong to a study of CD8+CD57+ T cells in acquired aplastic anemia. The TCR beta profiling, which covered VDJ combination and CDR3 sequence, was carried out using genomic DNA as the template. TCRdb re-derived calls from the reads in MiXCR, one entry per CDR3 protein. This table has around 120,000 distinct CDR3 sequences, over 30% appearing once.

This receptor was obtained from a human donor with aplastic anemia. The J gene is TRBJ1-1, the V gene TRBV19; perhaps TRBD1 as D (5 bases). The sequenced sample was sorted CD4+, CD8+, or CD8+CD57+ T cells (not recorded which) from PBMCs. The CDR3 nucleotides are TGTGCCAGTAGGACGGGACGTAGCACTGAGGCTCTCTTT. Translating it yields CASRTGRSTEALF.